These 3 T cell receptor beta chains share one sample of origin, sequenced in a study of regulatory T cells in long-lasting Graves disease (dated by TCRdb to 2020 to 2022). The time point label for this specimen denotes: persistent/refractory GD, antithyroid drugs over 5 years with positive TRAb. For both TCR sequencing and RNA sequencing, RNA was extracted from PBMCs in TRIzol. The receptor library was made with multiplex PCR. TCRdb names Illumina HiSeq 4000 as the instrument used. TCR beta libraries were built with iRepertoire HTBI primers and Arm-PCR amplification of CDR3 regions. TCRdb reanalyzed the raw reads on its own, using fastp at Q25 for trimming and MiXCR for clone calling, and kept in-frame beta chains. Each entry merges the rows of one CDR3 protein and shows their most common DNA and genes. The sample includes 300,000 to 500,000 distinct CDR3 sequences, with around 20% observed a single time. Together, the top ten hold less than 25% of the sample.

This sample comprised peripheral blood mononuclear cells (PBMCs), obtained when the disease was refractory, from a patient treated with antithyroid drugs. The receptors were gathered from a female donor with Graves disease.

This clonotype came up many times. The chain uses TRBV3-1 and TRBJ1-6, with D maybe TRBD1 (6 bases). Trimming pared 1 base from V and 6 bases from J, leaving 10 bases between. Germline assignment: CDR1 LGHDT and CDR2 YNNKEL (reference sequence). This CDR3 has 15 amino acids. CDR3 sequence (DNA): TGTGCCAGCAGCCAAGTGTTAGGGGGTAATTCACCCCTCCACTTT. It specifies CASSQVLGGNSPLHF.

V is TRBV27 and J is TRBJ1-2; TRBD1 might be the D (5 bases). The V end was cut by 5 bases, the J end by 2 bases, with 12 bases between. This CDR3 region has 14 residues. Looked up from germline, CDR1 is MNHEY and CDR2 is SMNVEV (reference sequence). The CDR3 sequence: CASSPLGGNYGYTF. In nucleotides, the CDR3 is TGTGCCAGCAGTCCACTCGGGGGAAACTATGGCTACACCTTC.

This clonotype showed up just a few times. The rearrangement joins TRBV29-1 to TRBJ2-3, with D tentatively TRBD1 (5 bases). TRBJ1-5 explains the end of the DNA better; the J call may be wrong. There are 14 residues in the CDR3. CDR1 SQVTM and CDR2 ANQGSEA come from the germline V gene. In DNA form, the CDR3 reads TGCAGCGTTGGGGGACTTTACTCCACAGATACGCAGCATTTT. It codes for CSVGGLYSTDTQHF.